This T cell receptor (beta chain) was sequenced during a study of CD8 T cells in ankylosing spondylitis. Whole-study findings and limits: A TCR beta motif made of fewer than ten highly homologous variants seemed typical of ankylosing spondylitis blood.

The CDR3 consists of 17 residues. CDR1 is WNHNN, CDR2 SYGVQD, per germline (reference sequence). Between the trimmed V and J ends, which lost 0 bases and 3 bases, there was a span of 17 bases. Regarding this clonotype: Antigen specificity is unknown.

TCRdb analysed the 5' RACE reads with MiXCR anew, one entry per CDR3 protein. This repertoire shows roughly 450,000 distinct CDR3 sequences, 25% to 30% found once; its top ten account for 0.75% to 0.9%. The sequenced sample consisted of blood, either unsorted or a sorted T cell fraction (not recorded which). V and J are TRBV10-1 and TRBJ1-2, with D unresolved. The TCR was taken from a male donor with ankylosing spondylitis. CDR3 bases: TGCGCCAGCAGTGAGTCGATTCAGGAGGAAACGTACTATGGCTACACCTTC. As protein: CASSESIQEETYYGYTF.